This T cell receptor (beta chain) stems from a study of T cell responses to AZD1222 COVID-19 vaccine. TCRdb's copy holds only in-frame clones and misses some; the assay was immunoSEQ multiplex PCR. This sample yields about 130,000 clones, of which around 92% are seen a single time; 1.9% belongs to the top ten. Germline CDR1 LNHDA, CDR2 SQIVND (reference sequence). V was pared by 4 bases and J by 5 bases, with 16 bases between. The CDR3 has 15 amino acids. Recipients boosted at about 4 weeks or about 12 weeks are pooled. Regarding this clone: Its antigen is as yet unknown.

Notes on the study in general: The donor group comprised mostly white British people and more females; the analysis possibly underestimated clonal diversity. Close to half of all spike-specific TCRs reportedly target regions of the variants that are unmutated.

The chain combines TRBV19 with TRBJ2-3; D unresolved. The specimen comprised peripheral blood, sampled 28 days after the second AZD1222 dose. The TCR was taken from an adult who received the AZD1222 COVID-19 vaccine. The CDR3 sequence: CASSKWAEKVDTQYF. CDR3 bases: TGTGCCAGTAGTAAGTGGGCAGAGAAAGTAGATACGCAGTATTTT.